These 7 T cell receptor beta chains were all obtained from the same sample, sequenced in a study of T-cell memory formation after mild COVID-19. TCRdb re-derived calls from the 5' RACE reads in MiXCR, one entry per CDR3 protein. The sample has about 310,000 distinct CDR3 sequences, around a sixth seen once. Sequencing used PBMCs or a T cell subset sorted from them (not recorded which). These receptors originate from a man aged 18-30 years who had mild COVID-19 (a few samples of this study predate the infection). Cell type and time point are not known.

This clonotype was counted between two and nine times. In nucleotides, the CDR3 is TGCAGCGTTCGGGGTCCTCGGGACTCTAACTATGGCTACACCTTC. Amino acid sequence: CSVRGPRDSNYGYTF. This chain uses TRBV29-1 with TRBJ1-2; D possibly corresponds to TRBD1 (5 bases). The V end was cut by 5 bases, the J end by 0 bases, with 16 bases between. The length of the CDR3 is 15 residues. Germline values: CDR1 SQVTM, CDR2 ANQGSEA. The full variable domain, completed using reference TRBV29-1 and TRBJ1-2, is SAVISQKPSRDICQRGTSLTIQCQVDSQVTMMFWYRQQPGQSLTLIATANQGSEATYESGFVIDKFPISRPNLTFSTLTVSNMSPEDSSIYLCSVRGPRDSNYGYTFGSGTRLTVV.

The CDR3 DNA sequence: TGTGCCAGCAGTTTAGGGACGACAGGGGCCGGTCCCCTCCACTTT. Translated, it gives CASSLGTTGAGPLHF. The chain recombines TRBV12-3 or TRBV12-4 with TRBJ1-6; 8 bases fit TRBD1. The CDR3 sequence is 15 residues long. J gave up 13 bases and V 1 base, and 9 bases lay outside the gene matches.

The chain couples TRBV7-3 to TRBJ2-3, with 8 bases lining up with TRBD1. CDR1 SGHTA and CDR2 FQGTGA come from the germline V gene. The CDR3 runs 13 residues. V shed 8 bases, J shed 6 bases, and the junction held 7 bases outside the gene matches. CDR3 in DNA: TGTGCCAGCGGAACAGGGGGTGAGGATACGCAGTATTTT. This gives the protein CASGTGGEDTQYF. Variable domain in full (rest from reference TRBV7-3 and TRBJ2-3): GAGVSQTPSNKVTEKGKYVELRCDPISGHTALYWYRQSLGQGPEFLIYFQGTGAADDSGLPNDRFFAVRPEGSVSTLKIQRTERGDSAVYLCASGTGGEDTQYFGPGTRLTVL.

This clonotype was seen many times. J is TRBJ2-5 and V is TRBV20-1; D might be TRBD1 (6 bases). The germline V gene has CDR1 DFQATT and CDR2 SNEGSKA (reference sequence). The CDR3 sequence is 14 residues long. V was shortened by 0 bases and J by 4 bases, with 12 bases between the two germline ends. Written as DNA, the CDR3 is TGCAGTGCTAGAGATAACAGGGCCGGAGAGACCCAGTACTTC. Translating it yields CSARDNRAGETQYF.

The sample holds a few counts of this clonotype. CDR3 sequence reads: CASSGSEQETQYF. The CDR3 region has the DNA TGTGCCAGCAGTGGATCGGAACAAGAGACCCAGTACTTC. The chain uses TRBV2 and TRBJ2-5; no clear D gene. CDR1 and CDR2 from the germline V gene are SNHLY and FYNNEI. V lost 4 bases and J lost 2, with 8 bases in between. The CDR3 has 13 amino acids.

V is TRBV5-4 and J is TRBJ2-3; tentative D call: TRBD2 (5 bases). The CDR3 totals 15 residues. V was pared by 1 base and J by 0 bases, with 9 bases between. The germline V gene encodes CDR1 SGHNT and CDR2 YYREEE (reference sequence). CDR3 region: CASSLNGVSTDTQYF. Written as DNA, the CDR3 is TGTGCCAGCAGCTTGAACGGGGTTAGCACAGATACGCAGTATTTT.

This clonotype was detected a few times. The V and J genes are TRBV11-2 and TRBJ2-7, with TRBD1 as a possible D gene (6 bases). The ends were cut back, 5 bases at V and 0 bases at J, with 14 bases in the middle. In germline, CDR1 is SGHAT, CDR2 FQNNGV. This CDR3 is 15 amino acids long. CDR3 in amino acids: CASSPGARLSYEQYF. The CDR3 nucleotides read TGTGCCAGCAGCCCAGGGGCCAGACTCTCCTACGAGCAGTACTTC.